The T cell receptor (beta chain) described here comes from a study of Ad26.COV2.S vaccination and SARS-CoV-2 variants. Study context: Intramuscular Ad26.COV2.S doses were given once or twice, 56 days apart. Findings and limits, study-wide: Vaccinees showed greater spike-specific TCR breadth than placebo recipients. Reportedly, spike-specific CD8+ and CD4+ T cell responses achieved substantial breadth once vaccination had taken place.

The V gene's germline CDR1 is SGHAT and CDR2 FQNNGV. Trimming pared 0 bases from V and 0 bases from J, leaving 9 bases between. The length of the CDR3 is 15 residues. The table came from immunoSEQ multiplex PCR; TCRdb's copy has only in-frame clones and leaves some out. Of around 320,000 clones listed, about 85% are singletons. This clone was counted between two and nine times. Its antigen is unidentified. Treatment described: about 20 received Ad26.COV2.S at low or high dose, single or two shots; roughly five received placebo; per-sample allocation not given. Vaccine and placebo recipients were sampled on day 63 after the first injection.

Sequencing was performed on peripheral blood, taken in a trial of Ad26.COV2.S vaccine versus placebo. This receptor was taken from a person between 18 and 65 years old who received the Ad26.COV2.S COVID-19 vaccine or a placebo. The V call is TRBV11-2, the J call TRBJ2-7; D gene unclear. The CDR3 region is CASSLDIWSSYEQYF. Written as DNA, the CDR3 is TGTGCCAGCAGCTTAGATATCTGGAGCTCCTACGAGCAGTACTTC. Using reference TRBV11-2 and TRBJ2-7 for the parts outside the CDR3, the full variable domain is EAGVAQSPRYKIIEKRQSVAFWCNPISGHATLYWYQQILGQGPKLLIQFQNNGVVDDSQLPKDRFSAERLKGVDSTLKIQPAKLEDSAVYLCASSLDIWSSYEQYFGPGTRLTVT.